This T cell receptor beta chain derives from a study of cytomegalovirus exposure and HLA in healthy donors. This clone appeared once. Its specificity is unknown. Primers included in the PCR were 60 Vbeta and 13 Jbeta primers. Clones were sequenced by immunoSEQ multiplex PCR, and TCRdb holds only the in-frame ones, with some missing. Among some 130,000 clones, around 86% were seen once, and the ten largest hold about 8.6%. CDR3 length: 15 residues. Germline V gene sequence: CDR1 ENHRY, CDR2 SYGVKD. The ends lost 3 bases at V and 7 bases at J; junction bases unmatched: 7. Broader study findings: It was reported that the classifier diagnosed cytomegalovirus status with high specificity and sensitivity in both the original and validation cohorts. Common viral pathogens were later found to be apparently linked to several of the most significant clusters. Earlier analysis found most TCR beta V segments productive about 90% or about 30% of the time.

The V gene is TRBV10-3, the J gene TRBJ1-4; 8 bases map to TRBD1. The clonotype comes from a woman aged 45-65 years in good health and CMV-seropositive. The sample consisted of PBMCs. The CDR3 loop is CAISDATGVGEKLFF. The CDR3 DNA reads TGTGCCATCAGTGACGCGACAGGGGTGGGTGAAAAACTGTTTTTT.